This T cell receptor (beta chain) was captured in a study of T cell clones after liver transplantation. Study information: TCRbeta sequencing after a pre-transplant mixed lymphocyte reaction identified graft-donor-reactive clones, later tracked in post-transplant blood. Three of eight recipients were HCV-positive; others had non-autoimmune, non-viral indications. Patients counted as tolerant after at least one year off all immunosuppression, enzymes not exceeding twice normal. Notes on the study in general: Post-transplant time points were not standardized, so conclusions are preliminary.

This CDR3 comprises 16 residues. Sequencing used immunoSEQ multiplex PCR; TCRdb keeps in-frame clones, though not all of them. The table has around 110,000 clones, about nine tenths seen once. With respect to this clone: Its antigen is unknown.

This clonotype originated in a human patient who received a liver transplant. Some T cells may originate from the graft donor. Sequenced here: CD4+ T cells from blood, sampled 12 months after liver transplant. This sequence joins TRBV21-1 and TRBJ2-7; the table's D call, TRBD1, has no DNA check behind it. TRBV21-1 is termed a pseudogene. CDR3 in amino acids: CASSKATAGGLYEQYF. DNA of the CDR3: TGTGCCAGCAGCAAAGCTACGGCAGGGGGCCTCTACGAGCAGTACTTC.